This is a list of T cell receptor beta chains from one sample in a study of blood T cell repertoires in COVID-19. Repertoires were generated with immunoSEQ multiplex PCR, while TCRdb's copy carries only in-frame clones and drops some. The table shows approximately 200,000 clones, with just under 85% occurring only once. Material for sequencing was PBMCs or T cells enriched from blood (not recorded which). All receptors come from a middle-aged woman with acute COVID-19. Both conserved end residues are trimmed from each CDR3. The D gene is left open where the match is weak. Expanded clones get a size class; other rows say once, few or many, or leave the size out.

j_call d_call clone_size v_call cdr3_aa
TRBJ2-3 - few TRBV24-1 ATSERAKRSDTQY
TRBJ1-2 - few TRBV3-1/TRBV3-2 ASSQAGSYNYGYT
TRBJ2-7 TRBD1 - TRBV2 ASSEGTGDSPYEQY
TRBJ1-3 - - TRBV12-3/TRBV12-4 ASRREGYTIY
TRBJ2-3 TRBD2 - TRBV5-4 ASSLAGGGGDTQY
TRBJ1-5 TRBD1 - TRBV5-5 ASSLGQGYQPQH
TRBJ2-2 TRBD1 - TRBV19 ASSIWTGNTGELF
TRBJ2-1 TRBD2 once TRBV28 ASPPSGPISYNEQF
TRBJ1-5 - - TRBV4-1 ASSQEPPPDQPQH
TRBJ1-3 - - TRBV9 ASSVGGLKEGNTIY
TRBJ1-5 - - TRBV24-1 ATSGGGNQPQH
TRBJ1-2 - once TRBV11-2 ASSLGGLGYGYT
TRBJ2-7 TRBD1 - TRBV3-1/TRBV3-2 ASSPRDRARSPYEQY
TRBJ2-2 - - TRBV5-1 ASSLDPGANTGELF
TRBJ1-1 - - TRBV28 ASSLFQGRWTEAF
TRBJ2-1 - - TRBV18 ASSPWDLPNEQF
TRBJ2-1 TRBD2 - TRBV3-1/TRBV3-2 ASSHRTSGGNEQF
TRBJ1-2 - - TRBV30 AWYSGYT
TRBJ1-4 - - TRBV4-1 ASSQSISRRANEKLF
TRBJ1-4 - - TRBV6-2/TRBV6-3 ASSYGRGSEKLF
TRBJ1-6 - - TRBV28 ASSLRNNSPLH
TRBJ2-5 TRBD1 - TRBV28 ASSPTGQETQY